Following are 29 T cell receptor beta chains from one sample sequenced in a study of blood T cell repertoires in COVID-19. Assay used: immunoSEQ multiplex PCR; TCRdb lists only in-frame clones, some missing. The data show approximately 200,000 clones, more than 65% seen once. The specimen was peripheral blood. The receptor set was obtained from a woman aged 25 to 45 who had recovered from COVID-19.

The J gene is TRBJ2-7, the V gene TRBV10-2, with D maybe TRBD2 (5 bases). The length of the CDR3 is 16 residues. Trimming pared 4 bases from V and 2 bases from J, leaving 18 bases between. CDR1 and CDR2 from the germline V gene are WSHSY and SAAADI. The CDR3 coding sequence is TGCGCCAGCAGTGCCCCGGGAAACCGACCGCCCTACGAGCAGTACTTC. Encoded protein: CASSAPGNRPPYEQYF.

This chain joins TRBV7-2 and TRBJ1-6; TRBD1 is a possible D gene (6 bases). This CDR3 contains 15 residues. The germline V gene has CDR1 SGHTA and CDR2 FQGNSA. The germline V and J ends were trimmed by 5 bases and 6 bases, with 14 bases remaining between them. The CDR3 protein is CASSETGIFNSPLHF. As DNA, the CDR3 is TGTGCCAGCAGCGAGACAGGAATATTTAATTCACCCCTCCACTTT.

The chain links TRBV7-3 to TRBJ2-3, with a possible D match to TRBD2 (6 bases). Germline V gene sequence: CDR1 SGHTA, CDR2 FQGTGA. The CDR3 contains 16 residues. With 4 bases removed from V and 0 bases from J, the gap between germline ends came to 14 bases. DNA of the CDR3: TGTGCCAGCAGCTCCACGGGAGTAGGGAGCACAGATACGCAGTATTTT. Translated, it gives CASSSTGVGSTDTQYF.

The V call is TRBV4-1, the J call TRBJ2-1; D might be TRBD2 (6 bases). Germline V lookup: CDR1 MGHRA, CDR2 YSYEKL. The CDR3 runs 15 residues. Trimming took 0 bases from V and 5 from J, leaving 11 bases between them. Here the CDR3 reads CASSQDQVADNEQFF. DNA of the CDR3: TGCGCCAGCAGCCAAGATCAGGTAGCGGACAATGAGCAGTTCTTC.

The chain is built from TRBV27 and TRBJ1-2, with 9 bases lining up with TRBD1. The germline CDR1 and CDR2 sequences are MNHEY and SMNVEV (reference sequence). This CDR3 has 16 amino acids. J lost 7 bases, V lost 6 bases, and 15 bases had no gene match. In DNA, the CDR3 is TGTGCCAGCAGATCTCAGATTGGACAGGGGAGTCGTGGCTACACCTTC. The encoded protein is CASRSQIGQGSRGYTF.

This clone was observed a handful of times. CDR3 residues: CASSWDSNTGELFF. In nucleotides, the CDR3 is TGTGCCAGCAGTTGGGACTCCAACACCGGGGAGCTGTTTTTT. The chain has TRBV2 and TRBJ2-2; the D gene is possibly TRBD2 (6 bases). Germline V gene lookup returns CDR1 SNHLY and CDR2 FYNNEI. Between the trimmed V and J ends, which lost 5 bases and 2 bases, there was a span of 9 bases. The CDR3 runs to 14 residues.

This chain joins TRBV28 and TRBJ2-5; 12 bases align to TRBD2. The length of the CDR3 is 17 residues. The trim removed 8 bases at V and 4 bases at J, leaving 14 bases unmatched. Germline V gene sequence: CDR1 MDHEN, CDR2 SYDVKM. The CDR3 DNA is TGTGCCAGCGGAAATTTCGGGTCTAGCGGGAGGGGAGAGACCCAGTACTTC. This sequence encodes CASGNFGSSGRGETQYF.

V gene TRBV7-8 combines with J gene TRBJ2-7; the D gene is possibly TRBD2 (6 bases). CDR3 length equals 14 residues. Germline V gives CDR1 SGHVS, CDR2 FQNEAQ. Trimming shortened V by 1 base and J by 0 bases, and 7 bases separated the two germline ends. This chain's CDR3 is CASSLVDYSYEQYF. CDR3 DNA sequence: TGTGCCAGCAGCTTAGTGGACTACTCCTACGAGCAGTACTTC.

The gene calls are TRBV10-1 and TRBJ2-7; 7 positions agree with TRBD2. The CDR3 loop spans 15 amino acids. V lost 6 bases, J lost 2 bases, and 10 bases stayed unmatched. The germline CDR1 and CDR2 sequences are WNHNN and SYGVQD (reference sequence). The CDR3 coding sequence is TGCGCCAGCAGCGATGGGCTAGCGGATACCTACGAGCAGTACTTC. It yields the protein CASSDGLADTYEQYF.

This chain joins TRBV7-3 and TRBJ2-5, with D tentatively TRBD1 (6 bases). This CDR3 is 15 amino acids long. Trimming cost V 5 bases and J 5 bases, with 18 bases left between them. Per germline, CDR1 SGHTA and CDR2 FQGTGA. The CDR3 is CASSQRNRAGETQYF. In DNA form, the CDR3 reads TGTGCCAGCAGCCAGCGAAACAGGGCCGGGGAGACCCAGTACTTC.

Here the CDR3 reads CASSSGLPEAEQFF. CDR3 sequence (DNA): TGCGCCAGCAGCTCGGGACTACCGGAGGCTGAGCAGTTCTTC. The rearrangement uses TRBV5-1 and TRBJ2-1; 7 bases agree with TRBD2. The CDR3 is 14 residues long. Germline loops: CDR1 SGHRS, CDR2 YFSETQ. Losses at the gene ends were 3 bases for V and 9 bases for J; bases not matched to a gene: 9.

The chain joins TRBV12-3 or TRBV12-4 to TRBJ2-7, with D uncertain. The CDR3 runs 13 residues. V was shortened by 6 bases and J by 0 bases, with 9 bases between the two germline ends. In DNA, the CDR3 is TGTGCCAGCAGACCTACGAGCTCCTACGAGCAGTACTTC. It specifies CASRPTSSYEQYF.

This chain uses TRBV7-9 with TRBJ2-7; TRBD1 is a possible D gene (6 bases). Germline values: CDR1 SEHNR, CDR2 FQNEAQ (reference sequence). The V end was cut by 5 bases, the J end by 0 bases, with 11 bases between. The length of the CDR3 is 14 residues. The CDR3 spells CASSPMTGSYEQYF. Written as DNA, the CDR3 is TGTGCCAGCAGCCCAATGACAGGCTCCTACGAGCAGTACTTC.

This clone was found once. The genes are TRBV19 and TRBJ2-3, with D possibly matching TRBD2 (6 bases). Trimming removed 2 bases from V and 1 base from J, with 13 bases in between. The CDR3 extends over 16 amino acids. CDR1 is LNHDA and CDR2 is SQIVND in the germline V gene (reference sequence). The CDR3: CASSIMEGVRTDTQYF. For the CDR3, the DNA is TGTGCCAGTAGTATAATGGAGGGAGTGCGCACAGATACGCAGTATTTT.

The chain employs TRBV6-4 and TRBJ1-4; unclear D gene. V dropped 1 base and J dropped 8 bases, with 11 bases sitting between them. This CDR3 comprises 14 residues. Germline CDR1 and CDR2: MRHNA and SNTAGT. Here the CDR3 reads CASSDFEGDEKLFF. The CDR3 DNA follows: TGTGCCAGCAGTGACTTTGAGGGAGACGAAAAACTGTTTTTT.

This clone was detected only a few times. This CDR3 reads CASGLPEGSAFF. The CDR3 DNA reads TGTGCTAGTGGTCTCCCGGAGGGCTCGGCTTTCTTT. The chain is built from TRBV12-5 and TRBJ1-1; no clear D gene. The CDR3 has 12 amino acids. Trimming left V 5 bases short and J 11 bases short, with 15 bases between. Germline V gene sequence: CDR1 LGHNT, CDR2 FRNRAP.

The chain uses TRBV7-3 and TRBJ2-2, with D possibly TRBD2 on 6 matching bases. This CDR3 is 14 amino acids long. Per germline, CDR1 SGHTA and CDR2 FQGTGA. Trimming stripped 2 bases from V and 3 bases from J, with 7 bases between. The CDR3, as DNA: TGTGCCAGCAGCTTAGCTAGCGACACCGGGGAGCTGTTTTTT. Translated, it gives CASSLASDTGELFF.

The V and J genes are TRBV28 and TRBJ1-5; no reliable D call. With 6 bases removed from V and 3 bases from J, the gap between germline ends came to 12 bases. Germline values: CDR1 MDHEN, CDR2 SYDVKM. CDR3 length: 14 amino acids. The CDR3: CASSSPADNQPQHF. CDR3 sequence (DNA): TGTGCCAGCAGCTCCCCCGCGGACAATCAGCCCCAGCATTTT.

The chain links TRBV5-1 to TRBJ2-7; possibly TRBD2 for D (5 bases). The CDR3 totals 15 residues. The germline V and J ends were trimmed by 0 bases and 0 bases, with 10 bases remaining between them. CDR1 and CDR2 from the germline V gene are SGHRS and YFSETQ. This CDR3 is CASSLVAGSSYEQYF. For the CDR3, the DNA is TGCGCCAGCAGCTTGGTGGCTGGGAGCTCCTACGAGCAGTACTTC.

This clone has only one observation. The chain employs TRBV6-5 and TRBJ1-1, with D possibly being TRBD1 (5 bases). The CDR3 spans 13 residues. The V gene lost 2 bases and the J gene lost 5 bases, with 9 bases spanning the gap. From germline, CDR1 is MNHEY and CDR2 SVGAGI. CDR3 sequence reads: CASSYGGVTEAFF. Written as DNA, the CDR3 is TGTGCCAGCAGTTACGGGGGGGTAACTGAAGCTTTCTTT.

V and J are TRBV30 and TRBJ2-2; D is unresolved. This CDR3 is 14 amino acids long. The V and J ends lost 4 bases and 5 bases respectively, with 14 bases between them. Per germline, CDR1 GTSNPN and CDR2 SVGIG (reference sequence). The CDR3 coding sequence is TGTGCCTGGATTGCTCTAGGAAATACCGGGGAGCTGTTTTTT. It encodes CAWIALGNTGELFF.

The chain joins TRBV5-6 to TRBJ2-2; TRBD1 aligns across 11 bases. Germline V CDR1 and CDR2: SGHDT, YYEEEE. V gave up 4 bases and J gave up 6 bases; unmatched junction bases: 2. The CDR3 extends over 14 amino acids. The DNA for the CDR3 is TGTGCCAGCAGCCCGGACAGGGGGCCCGGGGAGCTGTTTTTT. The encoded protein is CASSPDRGPGELFF.

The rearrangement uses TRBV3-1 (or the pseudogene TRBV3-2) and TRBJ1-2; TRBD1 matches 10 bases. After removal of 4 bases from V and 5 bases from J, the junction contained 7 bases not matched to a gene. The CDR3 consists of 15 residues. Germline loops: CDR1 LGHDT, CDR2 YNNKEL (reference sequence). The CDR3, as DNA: TGTGCCAGCAGCCTCCGGGACAGGGGAGAGTATGGCTACACCTTC. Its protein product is CASSLRDRGEYGYTF.

The CDR3 DNA reads as TGCGCCAGCAGCCTCCAGGTAGCGGGAGGGGATGAGCAGTTCTTC. Protein sequence: CASSLQVAGGDEQFF. The chain has TRBV5-1 and TRBJ2-1; TRBD2 matches 11 bases. Germline loops: CDR1 SGHRS, CDR2 YFSETQ. With V trimmed by 4 bases and J by 8 bases, 8 bases remained unmatched. The CDR3 runs to 15 residues.

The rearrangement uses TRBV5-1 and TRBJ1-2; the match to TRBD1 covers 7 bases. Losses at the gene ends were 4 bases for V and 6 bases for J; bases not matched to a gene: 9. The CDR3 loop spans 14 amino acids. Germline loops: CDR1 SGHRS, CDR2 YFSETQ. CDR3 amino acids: CASSPQAGGNGYTF. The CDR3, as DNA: TGCGCCAGCAGCCCCCAGGCAGGGGGGAATGGCTACACCTTC.

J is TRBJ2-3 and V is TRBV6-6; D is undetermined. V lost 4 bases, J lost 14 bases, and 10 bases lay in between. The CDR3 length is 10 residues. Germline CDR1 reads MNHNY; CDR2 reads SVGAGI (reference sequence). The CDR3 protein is CASSFQARYF. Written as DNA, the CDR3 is TGTGCCAGCAGTTTTCAAGCCCGGTATTTT.

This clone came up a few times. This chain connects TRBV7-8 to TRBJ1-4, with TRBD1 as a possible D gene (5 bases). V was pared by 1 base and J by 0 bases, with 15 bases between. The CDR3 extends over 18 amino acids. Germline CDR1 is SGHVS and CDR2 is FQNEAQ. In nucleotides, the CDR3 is TGTGCCAGCAGCTTAGGACGAAAGGGGTTAACAACTAATGAAAAACTGTTTTTT. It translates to CASSLGRKGLTTNEKLFF.

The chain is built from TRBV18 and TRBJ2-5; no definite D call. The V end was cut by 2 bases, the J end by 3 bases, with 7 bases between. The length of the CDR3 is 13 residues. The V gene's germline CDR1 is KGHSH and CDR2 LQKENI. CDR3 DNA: TGTGCCAGCTCACCATACGGAGAAGAGACCCAGTACTTC. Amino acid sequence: CASSPYGEETQYF.

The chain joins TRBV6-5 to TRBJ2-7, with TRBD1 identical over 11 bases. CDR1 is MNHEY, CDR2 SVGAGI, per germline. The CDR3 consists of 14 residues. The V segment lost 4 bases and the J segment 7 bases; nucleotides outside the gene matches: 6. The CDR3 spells CASSFGQGAGEQYF. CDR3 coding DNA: TGTGCCAGCAGTTTCGGACAGGGGGCGGGGGAGCAGTACTTC.